These T cell receptor beta chains were read from a single sample in a study of shared clonotypes between healthy human individuals. The assay was immunoSEQ multiplex PCR, and TCRdb's table has in-frame clones only and misses some. Found here are about 380,000 clones, 95% to 97% of them singletons; the top ten hold more than 0.3%. The specimen sequenced was memory CD8+ T cells sorted from blood. The receptor source for this set is a man aged 25-45 years in good health. The CDR3 runs from the conserved cysteine through the conserved F or W. D genes are given only for firm matches. The size entry is marked missing in some rows and otherwise reads once, few, many or a size class.

j_call | clone_size | d_call | v_call | cdr3_aa | cdr3_nt
TRBJ2-1 | . | . | TRBV15 | CATSLDSYNEQFF | TGTGCCACTAGCCTAGACTCCTACAATGAGCAGTTCTTC
TRBJ1-2 | . | . | TRBV14 | CASSQDLTRGTYGYTF | TGTGCCAGCAGCCAAGATCTCACTCGGGGGACCTATGGCTACACCTTC
TRBJ2-5 | . | . | TRBV10-1 | CASSGERGWAQETQYF | TGCGCCAGCAGTGGAGAAAGGGGATGGGCCCAAGAGACCCAGTACTTC
TRBJ2-1 | once | . | TRBV25-1 | CASSEFGGHYNEQFF | TGTGCCAGCAGTGAATTTGGGGGGCACTACAATGAGCAGTTCTTC
TRBJ2-2 | . | . | TRBV5-1 | CASSHWRDTGELFF | TGCGCCAGCAGCCATTGGCGGGACACCGGGGAGCTGTTTTTT
TRBJ2-1 | . | . | TRBV5-6 | CASSFAYNEQFF | TGTGCCAGCAGCTTTGCCTACAATGAGCAGTTCTTC
TRBJ1-5 | . | . | TRBV6-5 | CASSLGRSNQPQHF | TGTGCCAGCAGTCTGGGACGGAGCAATCAGCCCCAGCATTTT
TRBJ2-1 | . | TRBD2 | TRBV6-5 | CASSYGKRGPYNEQFF | TGTGCCAGCAGTTATGGGAAGCGGGGTCCCTACAATGAGCAGTTCTTC
TRBJ2-1 | . | . | TRBV30 | CAWTQGVAPNEQFF | TGTGCCTGGACGCAAGGGGTAGCGCCCAATGAGCAGTTCTTC
TRBJ2-1 | . | . | TRBV4-1 | CASSQRGSYNEQFF | TGCGCCAGCAGCCAACGGGGTTCCTACAATGAGCAGTTCTTC
TRBJ1-4 | once | . | TRBV18 | CASSTATNEKLFF | TGTGCCAGCTCGACAGCAACTAATGAAAAACTGTTTTTT
TRBJ1-2 | . | . | TRBV4-2 | CASSQDPANYGYTF | TGTGCCAGCAGCCAAGATCCAGCTAACTATGGCTACACCTTC
TRBJ2-1 | . | . | TRBV28 | CASSPTGTYSYNEQFF | TGTGCCAGCAGCCCGACAGGGACTTACTCCTACAATGAGCAGTTCTTC
TRBJ1-1 | . | TRBD1 | TRBV28 | CASSSEQGTEAFF | TGTGCCAGCAGTTCAGAACAGGGGACTGAAGCTTTCTTT
TRBJ1-5 | . | . | TRBV2 | CASSEAGGFQPQHF | TGTGCCAGCAGTGAAGCTGGTGGATTCCAGCCCCAGCATTTT
TRBJ1-2 | . | . | TRBV21-1 | CASSPRQGHYGYTF | TGTGCCAGCAGCCCCCGACAGGGCCACTATGGCTACACCTTC
TRBJ2-2 | once | TRBD1 | TRBV4-1 | CASSQEWLTGAGELFF | TGCGCCAGCAGCCAAGAATGGCTGACAGGGGCCGGGGAGCTGTTTTTT
TRBJ2-3 | . | TRBD2 | TRBV30 | CAWSRSGRARTTDTQYF | TGTGCCTGGAGTCGGAGCGGGAGGGCCAGGACTACAGATACGCAGTATTTT
TRBJ2-7 | . | . | TRBV20-1 | CSARGGYEQYF | TGCAGTGCTAGAGGAGGGTACGAGCAGTACTTC
TRBJ2-1 | . | . | TRBV14 | CASSQDERRPDNEQFF | TGTGCCAGCAGCCAAGACGAGCGGAGGCCGGACAATGAGCAGTTCTTC
TRBJ2-7 | . | . | TRBV28 | CASSSTSPGNYEQYF | TGTGCCAGCAGTTCCACCAGTCCGGGCAACTACGAGCAGTACTTC
TRBJ1-1 | . | TRBD1 | TRBV7-4 | CASSPTGDGEAFF | TGTGCCAGCAGCCCGACAGGGGACGGAGAAGCTTTCTTT
TRBJ2-1 | . | . | TRBV7-3 | CASSYTSDEGEQFF | TGTGCCAGCAGCTACACTAGTGACGAGGGGGAGCAGTTCTTC
TRBJ2-4 | . | . | TRBV6-6 | CASSEPLAKNIQYF | TGTGCCAGCAGCGAGCCGCTAGCCAAAAACATTCAGTACTTC
TRBJ2-1 | . | TRBD2 | TRBV27 | CASSLGGTSGSRRFGEQFF | TGTGCCAGCAGTTTAGGTGGGACTAGCGGGAGCAGGAGATTTGGTGAGCAGTTCTTC
TRBJ2-3 | . | . | TRBV7-3 | CASSLRVSSTDTQYF | TGTGCCAGCAGCTTAAGGGTCAGTAGCACAGATACGCAGTATTTT
TRBJ1-4 | . | . | TRBV30 | CAWSGRGSNEKLFF | TGTGCCTGGAGTGGGAGGGGGTCTAATGAAAAACTGTTTTTT
TRBJ1-5 | . | . | TRBV28 | CASSLRSGIPNQPQHF | TGTGCCAGCAGTTTAAGATCCGGGATCCCTAATCAGCCCCAGCATTTT
TRBJ2-3 | . | TRBD1 | TRBV6-5 | CASSDREDTQYF | TGTGCCAGCAGCGACAGGGAAGATACGCAGTATTTT
TRBJ2-5 | . | TRBD1 | TRBV10-3 | CAISESDRVKTQYF | TGTGCCATCAGTGAGTCCGACAGGGTGAAGACCCAGTACTTC
TRBJ2-1 | . | TRBD2 | TRBV5-4 | CASSPPGLAGINEQFF | TGTGCCAGCAGCCCACCGGGACTAGCGGGAATCAATGAGCAGTTCTTC
TRBJ2-3 | . | TRBD1 | TRBV9 | CASSSQARDRGTDTQYF | TGTGCCAGCAGCTCCCAAGCACGGGACAGGGGCACAGATACGCAGTATTTT
TRBJ2-5 | once | TRBD2 | TRBV6-5 | CASSSTSGRSPQYF | TGTGCCAGCAGTTCGACTAGCGGGAGGTCGCCCCAGTACTTC